These T cell receptor beta chains were read from a single sample in a study of T-cell memory formation after mild COVID-19. TCRdb called the 5' RACE reads again in MiXCR, with one record for every CDR3 protein. The sample lists approximately 30,000 distinct CDR3 sequences; under 8% were seen once. Specimen: PBMCs or a T cell subset sorted from them (not recorded which). These receptors were obtained from a man younger than 30 who had mild COVID-19 (a few samples of this study predate the infection). Cell type and time point are not known. CDR3s include the opening cysteine and the closing phenylalanine or tryptophan. The order of the fields is J gene, D gene, V gene, clone size, CDR3 protein, CDR3 DNA. The D gene is left open where the match is weak. A row's size may be missing; if present it is once, few, many or a size class.

TRBJ2-7,TRBD1,TRBV29-1,many,CSVAGQTYEQYF,TGCAGCGTTGCGGGACAGACTTACGAGCAGTACTTC
TRBJ2-3,NA,TRBV5-6,many,CASSFRAGWQYF,TGTGCCAGCAGCTTTAGGGCGGGGTGGCAGTATTTT
TRBJ2-7,NA,TRBV10-3,NA,CAISTRYGSYEQYF,TGTGCCATCAGTACTAGGTATGGGTCCTACGAGCAGTACTTC
TRBJ1-1,NA,TRBV20-1,many,CSASSVTEAFF,TGCAGTGCTAGTTCGGTCACTGAAGCTTTCTTT
TRBJ1-1,NA,TRBV2,few,CASSGPGRTEAFF,TGTGCCAGCAGTGGGCCAGGGCGAACTGAAGCTTTCTTT
TRBJ2-7,TRBD1,TRBV11-2,few,CASSAGTGTREQYF,TGTGCCAGCAGCGCCGGGACAGGGACGCGGGAGCAGTACTTC
TRBJ1-4,NA,TRBV20-1,many,CSATGPRGLFF,TGCAGTGCAACCGGGCCCCGCGGACTGTTTTTT
TRBJ1-1,NA,TRBV6-5,many,CASSYLQDTEAFF,TGTGCCAGCAGTTACCTACAAGACACTGAAGCTTTCTTT
TRBJ2-5,TRBD1,TRBV7-3,many,CASSIGTGNNLETQYF,TGTGCCAGCAGCATAGGGACAGGGAATAATTTAGAGACCCAGTACTTC
TRBJ2-7,TRBD1,TRBV6-5,many,CASRRDRGYEQYF,TGTGCCAGCAGGCGGGACAGGGGCTACGAGCAGTACTTC
TRBJ1-1,NA,TRBV5-1,many,CASSWGRTVNTEAFF,TGCGCCAGCAGCTGGGGGAGGACAGTAAACACTGAAGCTTTCTTT
TRBJ2-5,NA,TRBV3-1,NA,CASSQVRETQYF,TGTGCCAGCAGCCAAGTCAGGGAGACCCAGTACTTC
TRBJ2-2,TRBD2,TRBV6-2/TRBV6-3,many,CASSSLTSGGENTGELFF,TGTGCCAGCAGTTCCTTGACTAGCGGGGGGGAAAACACCGGGGAGCTGTTTTTT
TRBJ1-5,NA,TRBV6-1,many,CASSGTGNQPQHF,TGTGCCAGCAGTGGGACGGGTAATCAGCCCCAGCATTTT
TRBJ1-1,NA,TRBV7-8,few,CASSLYQHAEAFF,TGTGCCAGCAGCCTTTACCAGCACGCTGAAGCTTTCTTT
TRBJ1-1,NA,TRBV27,few,CASSPSRRDKNTEAFF,TGTGCCAGCAGCCCCTCCCGCCGGGACAAGAACACTGAAGCTTTCTTT
TRBJ2-6,NA,TRBV21-1,NA,CASSTIPGQGSVTGANVLTF,TGTGCCAGCAGCACCATTCCGGGACAGGGATCGGTCACTGGGGCCAACGTCCTGACTTTC
TRBJ1-2,TRBD1,TRBV11-2,many,CASTKNPGQGYGYTF,TGTGCCAGCACCAAAAACCCGGGACAGGGGTACGGCTACACCTTC
TRBJ1-6,NA,TRBV7-2,many,CASSLGSGTTSPLHF,TGTGCCAGCAGCTTAGGCTCCGGGACTACTTCACCCCTCCACTTT
TRBJ2-1,NA,TRBV5-1,many,CASSLEGYEQFF,TGCGCCAGCAGCTTGGAGGGGTATGAGCAGTTCTTC
TRBJ1-5,NA,TRBV25-1,many,CASSEGRGNQPQHF,TGTGCCAGCAGTGAAGGCAGGGGCAATCAGCCCCAGCATTTT
TRBJ2-2,NA,TRBV3-1,many,CASSQLSRELFF,TGTGCCAGCAGCCAACTCAGTAGGGAGCTGTTTTTT
TRBJ2-2,NA,TRBV9,many,CASSVGRGGWQGPGELFF,TGTGCCAGCAGCGTAGGTCGTGGTGGTTGGCAGGGGCCCGGGGAGCTGTTTTTT
TRBJ1-1,TRBD1,TRBV18,few,CASSIGQGIGTEAFF,TGTGCCAGCTCTATTGGACAGGGGATCGGCACTGAAGCTTTCTTT
TRBJ2-1,NA,TRBV2,many,CASRGGFLSYNEQFF,TGTGCCAGCAGGGGTGGGTTCCTCTCCTACAATGAGCAGTTCTTC